The subject of this entry is one T cell receptor (beta chain). Its antigen remains unidentified. Via MiXCR, TCRdb re-called the 5' RACE reads, giving one row per CDR3 protein. The repertoire consists of about 160,000 distinct CDR3 sequences, with around 30% occurring once and the leading ten covering approximately 12%. The data stem from a study of T-cell memory formation after mild COVID-19. Overall study context: For the most part, TCR clusters were specific to one donor. Study conclusions and caveats: Second-wave clones peaking on day 37 lacked confirmed SARS-CoV-2 specificity.

Germline CDR1 reads SEHNR; CDR2 reads FQNEAQ (reference sequence). The V end was cut by 5 bases, the J end by 7 bases, with 15 bases between. The CDR3 covers 14 residues. The specimen was PBMCs or a T cell subset sorted from them (not recorded which). This TCR derives from an adult woman who had mild COVID-19 (a few samples of this study predate the infection). Cell type and time point are not known. The rearrangement joins TRBV7-9 to TRBJ2-1, with D unresolved. CDR3 protein: CASSPPNGPNEQFF. In nucleotides, the CDR3 is TGTGCCAGCAGCCCCCCGAATGGCCCTAATGAGCAGTTCTTC.